Below, 6 T cell receptor beta chains from the same sample are listed, as sequenced in a study of vaccination effects on CD4 cells after COVID-19. Antigen-specific CD4+ T cell clonotypes were called by their expansion after viral peptide-pool culture in ViraFEST. Subsequent to a culture period of 10 to 11 days, CD4+ T cells were isolated. Testing of the vaccine recipients showed negative nucleocapsid antibodies and no prior SARS-CoV-2 infection. Their target antigens are unknown. This table comes from immunoSEQ multiplex PCR, and its TCRdb copy is limited to in-frame clones, with some not included. The sample includes 40,000 to 45,000 clones, around 81% of them seen just once. Sequences were derived from CD4+ T cells from PBMCs cultured with SARS-CoV-2 spike peptides, sampled before COVID-19 vaccination. These receptors were taken from a human donor who received a COVID-19 vaccine.

This chain joins TRBV6-6 and TRBJ2-5; the D gene could be TRBD1 or TRBD2 (6 bases each). Trimming pared 2 bases from V and 1 base from J, leaving 8 bases between. The CDR3 spans 14 residues. Germline assignment: CDR1 MNHNY and CDR2 SVGAGI (reference sequence). The CDR3 DNA is TGTGCCAGCAGTTACGGGGGGCCCCAAGAGACCCAGTACTTC. Its protein is CASSYGGPQETQYF.

V usage is TRBV24-1 and J usage is TRBJ2-3, with D uncertain. The V and J ends lost 7 bases and 4 bases respectively, with 11 bases between them. The CDR3 covers 13 residues. Germline-derived CDR1 and CDR2 are KGHDR and SFDVKD. The CDR3 DNA is TGTGCCACCAGGGCAGGCGTAGCAGATACGCAGTATTTT. It yields the protein CATRAGVADTQYF.

This chain joins TRBV10-2 and TRBJ2-3; D is perhaps TRBD2 (7 bases). Germline V lookup: CDR1 WSHSY, CDR2 SAAADI. This CDR3 contains 15 residues. Trimming pared 1 base from V and 1 base from J, leaving 9 bases between. The chain's CDR3 is CASSEWGGGTDTQYF. The CDR3 region has the DNA TGCGCCAGCAGTGAGTGGGGGGGCGGCACAGATACGCAGTATTTT.

The chain combines TRBV18 with TRBJ1-1; D is undetermined. This CDR3 is built from 13 residues. V gave up 3 bases and J gave up 4 bases, with 9 bases separating them. CDR1 is KGHSH, CDR2 LQKENI, per germline. DNA for the CDR3: TGTGCCAGCTCACCCCCCGGGTTCACTGAAGCTTTCTTT. This sequence encodes CASSPPGFTEAFF.

V is TRBV5-1 and J is TRBJ2-1, with 8 bases identical to TRBD1. Germline loops: CDR1 SGHRS, CDR2 YFSETQ. V was pared by 4 bases and J by 7 bases, with 7 bases of the junction left unmatched. CDR3 size: 14 residues. DNA of the CDR3: TGCGCCAGCAGCCCGCAGGGGGCTAGAAATGAGCAGTTCTTC. Translating it yields CASSPQGARNEQFF.

The chain uses TRBV6-1 and TRBJ1-6; tentatively, D is TRBD1 (5 bases). From germline, CDR1 is MNHNS and CDR2 SASEGT. The CDR3 is 14 residues long. Trimming cost V 2 bases and J 8 bases, with 10 bases left between them. The CDR3: CASSESGGDSPLHF. The CDR3 DNA reads as TGTGCCAGCAGTGAATCCGGGGGGGATTCACCCCTCCACTTT.